The 3 T cell receptor beta chains below all came from one sample that was sequenced in a study of monozygotic twins with inflammatory bowel disease. TCRdb reworked the 5' RACE reads into one entry per CDR3 protein, no DNA. The table lists a few hundred thousand distinct CDR3 sequences. The sequenced sample consisted of blood. The source is a human donor with ulcerative colitis or Crohn's disease, or a healthy co-twin of an affected twin (not recorded which).

The rearrangement uses TRBV20-1 and TRBJ1-5; the D call from TCRdb, TRBD1, cannot be confirmed without DNA. CDR1 DFQATT and CDR2 SNEGSKA come from the germline V gene (reference sequence). The CDR3 is 13 amino acids. The CDR3 here is CSARGQDHRPQHF.

The chain joins TRBV12-3 or TRBV12-4 to TRBJ2-3; the TRBD1 assignment by TCRdb is unverifiable without DNA. CDR3 size: 15 residues. CDR3 in amino acids: CASSSQPGTLDTQYF.

The chain combines TRBV5-1 with TRBJ2-7; the D gene TCRdb calls, TRBD1, cannot be checked with no DNA. Germline-derived CDR1 and CDR2 are SGHRS and YFSETQ. This CDR3 is built from 14 residues. This CDR3 reads CASSSGTANYEQYF.